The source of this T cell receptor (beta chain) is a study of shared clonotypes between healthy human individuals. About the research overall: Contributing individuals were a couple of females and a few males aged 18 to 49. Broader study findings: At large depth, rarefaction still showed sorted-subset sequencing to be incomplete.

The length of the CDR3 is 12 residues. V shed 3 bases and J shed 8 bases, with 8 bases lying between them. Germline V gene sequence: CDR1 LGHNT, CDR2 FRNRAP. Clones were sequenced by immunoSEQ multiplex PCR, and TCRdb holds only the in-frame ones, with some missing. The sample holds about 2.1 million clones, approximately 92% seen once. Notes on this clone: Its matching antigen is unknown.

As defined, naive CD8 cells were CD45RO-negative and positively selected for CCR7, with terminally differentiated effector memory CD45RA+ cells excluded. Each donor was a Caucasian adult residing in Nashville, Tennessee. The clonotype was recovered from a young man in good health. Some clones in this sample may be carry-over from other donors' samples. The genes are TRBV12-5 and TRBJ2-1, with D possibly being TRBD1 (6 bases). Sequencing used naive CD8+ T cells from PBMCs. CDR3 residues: CASGFSGDEQFF. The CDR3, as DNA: TGTGCTAGTGGTTTTTCAGGGGATGAGCAGTTCTTC.